These T cell receptor beta chains were read from a single sample in a study of OX40 agonist ivuxolimab in advanced cancers. Some clones are missing from TCRdb's copy, which holds only in-frame ones; the method was immunoSEQ multiplex PCR. This sample yields tens of thousands of clones, of which roughly 89% are seen a single time; around 12% belongs to the top ten. Sample: CD4+ or CD8+ T cells sorted from blood, taken in a trial of the OX40 agonist ivuxolimab. These receptor sequences come from an adult with an advanced solid tumor such as melanoma, head and neck, liver or kidney cancer. CDR3s include the opening cysteine and the closing phenylalanine or tryptophan. Fields, in order: D gene, V gene, clone size, J gene, CDR3 length, CDR3 protein, CDR3 DNA. D genes are given only for firm matches. Clone size appears in some rows only: once, few, many, or a class for an expanded clone.

d_gene: NA; v_gene: TRBV27; abundance: NA; j_gene: TRBJ2-1; len: 16; CDR3aa: CATYEHGSGSYNEQFF; CDR3nt: TGTGCCACCTACGAACACGGGAGTGGGTCCTACAATGAGCAGTTCTTC
d_gene: NA; v_gene: TRBV27; abundance: NA; j_gene: TRBJ2-2; len: 14; CDR3aa: CASSSRAGTGELFF; CDR3nt: TGTGCCAGCAGTTCCCGAGCGGGCACCGGGGAGCTGTTTTTT
d_gene: NA; v_gene: TRBV27; abundance: NA; j_gene: TRBJ2-2; len: 13; CDR3aa: CAGSWMNTGELFF; CDR3nt: TGTGCCGGCAGTTGGATGAACACCGGGGAGCTGTTTTTT
d_gene: NA; v_gene: TRBV7-2; abundance: NA; j_gene: TRBJ2-7; len: 14; CDR3aa: CASSLQDRAYEQYF; CDR3nt: TGTGCCAGCAGCTTACAGGACAGAGCCTACGAGCAGTACTTC
d_gene: NA; v_gene: TRBV28; abundance: NA; j_gene: TRBJ2-5; len: 14; CDR3aa: CASSSLRAGETQYF; CDR3nt: TGTGCCAGCAGTTCACTCAGGGCGGGCGAGACCCAGTACTTC
d_gene: TRBD1; v_gene: TRBV9; abundance: NA; j_gene: TRBJ1-2; len: 16; CDR3aa: CASSVDGQGASGGYTF; CDR3nt: TGTGCCAGCAGCGTCGATGGACAGGGGGCGTCGGGTGGCTACACCTTC
d_gene: TRBD1; v_gene: TRBV30; abundance: NA; j_gene: TRBJ1-5; len: 14; CDR3aa: CAWSGGQGIQPQHF; CDR3nt: TGTGCCTGGAGTGGAGGACAGGGAATTCAGCCCCAGCATTTT
d_gene: TRBD2; v_gene: TRBV5-4; abundance: NA; j_gene: TRBJ2-7; len: 15; CDR3aa: CASSLVSGRAYEQYF; CDR3nt: TGTGCCAGCAGCTTGGTTAGCGGGAGGGCCTACGAGCAGTACTTC
d_gene: NA; v_gene: TRBV4-1; abundance: NA; j_gene: TRBJ1-2; len: 14; CDR3aa: CASSQDGQSYGYTF; CDR3nt: TGCGCCAGCAGCCAAGACGGGCAGAGCTATGGCTACACCTTC
d_gene: NA; v_gene: TRBV6-1; abundance: NA; j_gene: TRBJ2-5; len: 13; CDR3aa: CASRLSNRETQYF; CDR3nt: TGTGCCAGCAGACTAAGCAACAGGGAAACCCAGTACTTC
d_gene: NA; v_gene: TRBV10-2; abundance: NA; j_gene: TRBJ2-7; len: 12; CDR3aa: CASRGTSYEQYF; CDR3nt: TGCGCCAGCAGAGGGACCTCCTACGAGCAGTACTTC
d_gene: NA; v_gene: TRBV7-9; abundance: NA; j_gene: TRBJ1-4; len: 14; CDR3aa: CASSPAGGDEKLFF; CDR3nt: TGTGCCAGCAGCCCGGCGGGGGGCGATGAAAAACTGTTTTTT
d_gene: TRBD2; v_gene: TRBV5-6; abundance: NA; j_gene: TRBJ2-2; len: 16; CDR3aa: CASSPGTSNWAGELFF; CDR3nt: TGTGCCAGCAGCCCCGGGACTAGTAACTGGGCCGGGGAGCTGTTTTTT
d_gene: NA; v_gene: TRBV18; abundance: NA; j_gene: TRBJ2-5; len: 12; CDR3aa: CASSQAQETQYF; CDR3nt: TGTGCCAGCTCACAGGCGCAAGAGACCCAGTACTTC
d_gene: TRBD1; v_gene: TRBV7-9; abundance: few; j_gene: TRBJ1-1; len: 16; CDR3aa: CASSTPRDRWNTEAFF; CDR3nt: TGTGCCAGCAGCACTCCCCGGGACAGGTGGAACACTGAAGCTTTCTTT
d_gene: NA; v_gene: TRBV27; abundance: once; j_gene: TRBJ1-2; len: 11; CDR3aa: CASASSSGYTF; CDR3nt: TGTGCCAGCGCAAGTTCGTCTGGCTACACCTTC
d_gene: NA; v_gene: TRBV2; abundance: NA; j_gene: TRBJ1-1; len: 18; CDR3aa: CASSEALGGDNLNTEAFF; CDR3nt: TGTGCCAGCAGTGAAGCGCTGGGGGGGGACAACTTGAACACTGAAGCTTTCTTT
d_gene: TRBD1; v_gene: TRBV6-1; abundance: NA; j_gene: TRBJ2-7; len: 13; CDR3aa: CASQRGPSYEQYF; CDR3nt: TGTGCCAGCCAAAGGGGGCCCTCATACGAGCAGTACTTC
d_gene: NA; v_gene: TRBV9; abundance: few; j_gene: TRBJ1-1; len: 14; CDR3aa: CASSASPGNTEAFF; CDR3nt: TGTGCCAGCAGCGCGTCACCTGGGAACACTGAAGCTTTCTTT
d_gene: TRBD1; v_gene: TRBV11-3; abundance: NA; j_gene: TRBJ2-2; len: 15; CDR3aa: CASSLVGGGTGELFF; CDR3nt: TGTGCCAGCAGCTTAGTAGGGGGCGGCACCGGGGAGCTGTTTTTT
d_gene: TRBD1; v_gene: TRBV28; abundance: NA; j_gene: TRBJ1-1; len: 12; CDR3aa: CASSNRGPEAFF; CDR3nt: TGTGCCAGCAGTAACAGGGGGCCCGAAGCTTTCTTT
d_gene: NA; v_gene: TRBV27; abundance: once; j_gene: TRBJ2-7; len: 15; CDR3aa: CASTPNEDRYHEQYF; CDR3nt: TGTGCCAGCACCCCGAACGAAGACAGGTACCACGAGCAGTACTTC
d_gene: NA; v_gene: TRBV25-1; abundance: NA; j_gene: TRBJ2-6; len: 16; CDR3aa: CASSESPGSGANVLTF; CDR3nt: TGTGCCAGCAGTGAGAGTCCGGGTTCTGGGGCCAACGTCCTGACTTTC
d_gene: NA; v_gene: TRBV28; abundance: once; j_gene: TRBJ1-5; len: 16; CDR3aa: CASSLYSGGTNQPQHF; CDR3nt: TGTGCCAGCAGCTTGTACAGTGGTGGGACCAATCAGCCCCAGCATTTT
d_gene: TRBD1; v_gene: TRBV19; abundance: NA; j_gene: TRBJ1-1; len: 13; CDR3aa: CASNTGGVTEAFF; CDR3nt: TGTGCCAGTAATACAGGGGGGGTCACTGAAGCTTTCTTT
d_gene: NA; v_gene: TRBV7-3; abundance: NA; j_gene: TRBJ1-2; len: 14; CDR3aa: CASSPNPGGYGYTF; CDR3nt: TGTGCCAGCAGCCCGAATCCTGGGGGCTATGGCTACACCTTC
d_gene: NA; v_gene: TRBV7-3; abundance: NA; j_gene: TRBJ2-7; len: 15; CDR3aa: CASSVGPTSRYEQYF; CDR3nt: TGTGCCAGCAGCGTGGGGCCTACAAGCCGATACGAGCAGTACTTC
d_gene: NA; v_gene: TRBV18; abundance: NA; j_gene: TRBJ2-1; len: 14; CDR3aa: CASSPSDSNNEQFF; CDR3nt: TGTGCCAGCTCACCATCGGACTCAAACAATGAGCAGTTCTTC
d_gene: TRBD1; v_gene: TRBV28; abundance: NA; j_gene: TRBJ1-2; len: 15; CDR3aa: CASLTGGSFNYGYTF; CDR3nt: TGTGCCAGCTTAACAGGGGGCTCCTTTAACTATGGCTACACCTTC
d_gene: NA; v_gene: TRBV4-1; abundance: once; j_gene: TRBJ2-2; len: 13; CDR3aa: CASSPPRSGELFF; CDR3nt: TGCGCCAGCAGCCCCCCGCGTAGCGGGGAGCTGTTTTTT
d_gene: TRBD2; v_gene: TRBV28; abundance: NA; j_gene: TRBJ2-7; len: 14; CDR3aa: CAHNGRTSTYEQYF; CDR3nt: TGTGCCCACAACGGTCGGACTAGCACCTACGAGCAGTACTTC
d_gene: NA; v_gene: TRBV6-1; abundance: NA; j_gene: TRBJ2-1; len: 15; CDR3aa: CASSEGGAAYNEQFF; CDR3nt: TGTGCCAGCAGTGAAGGGGGGGCCGCCTACAATGAGCAGTTCTTC
d_gene: NA; v_gene: TRBV27; abundance: NA; j_gene: TRBJ2-1; len: 11; CDR3aa: CASRSYNEQFF; CDR3nt: TGTGCCAGCAGGTCCTACAATGAGCAGTTCTTC
d_gene: NA; v_gene: TRBV6-1; abundance: NA; j_gene: TRBJ1-1; len: 14; CDR3aa: CASSLGASDTEAFF; CDR3nt: TGTGCCAGCAGCCTAGGGGCGTCGGACACTGAAGCTTTCTTT
d_gene: NA; v_gene: TRBV13; abundance: once; j_gene: TRBJ1-1; len: 14; CDR3aa: CASSTMTENTEAFF; CDR3nt: TGTGCCAGCAGCACTATGACCGAGAACACTGAAGCTTTCTTT
d_gene: NA; v_gene: TRBV12-2; abundance: NA; j_gene: TRBJ2-7; len: 16; CDR3aa: CASRSCPRDRSYEQYF; CDR3nt: TGTGCAAGTCGTTCTTGCCCCCGGGACAGATCCTACGAGCAGTACTTC
d_gene: NA; v_gene: TRBV4-1; abundance: NA; j_gene: TRBJ1-4; len: 12; CDR3aa: CASSHPAAPVEF; CDR3nt: TGCGCCAGCAGCCACCCTGCGGCTCCCGTGGAGTTT
d_gene: NA; v_gene: TRBV5-1; abundance: NA; j_gene: TRBJ2-3; len: 16; CDR3aa: CASSLAARYVPDTQYF; CDR3nt: TGCGCCAGCAGCTTGGCCGCCAGGTATGTTCCAGATACGCAGTATTTT
d_gene: TRBD1; v_gene: TRBV9; abundance: NA; j_gene: TRBJ2-1; len: 14; CDR3aa: CASSAGTGYNEQFF; CDR3nt: TGTGCCAGCAGCGCCGGGACAGGGTACAATGAGCAGTTCTTC
d_gene: NA; v_gene: TRBV27; abundance: NA; j_gene: TRBJ1-5; len: 13; CDR3aa: CASSEGSNQPQHF; CDR3nt: TGTGCCAGCAGTGAAGGTAGCAATCAGCCCCAGCATTTT
d_gene: NA; v_gene: TRBV19; abundance: NA; j_gene: TRBJ2-1; len: 12; CDR3aa: CASGFWGNEQFF; CDR3nt: TGTGCCAGTGGTTTTTGGGGGAATGAGCAGTTCTTC